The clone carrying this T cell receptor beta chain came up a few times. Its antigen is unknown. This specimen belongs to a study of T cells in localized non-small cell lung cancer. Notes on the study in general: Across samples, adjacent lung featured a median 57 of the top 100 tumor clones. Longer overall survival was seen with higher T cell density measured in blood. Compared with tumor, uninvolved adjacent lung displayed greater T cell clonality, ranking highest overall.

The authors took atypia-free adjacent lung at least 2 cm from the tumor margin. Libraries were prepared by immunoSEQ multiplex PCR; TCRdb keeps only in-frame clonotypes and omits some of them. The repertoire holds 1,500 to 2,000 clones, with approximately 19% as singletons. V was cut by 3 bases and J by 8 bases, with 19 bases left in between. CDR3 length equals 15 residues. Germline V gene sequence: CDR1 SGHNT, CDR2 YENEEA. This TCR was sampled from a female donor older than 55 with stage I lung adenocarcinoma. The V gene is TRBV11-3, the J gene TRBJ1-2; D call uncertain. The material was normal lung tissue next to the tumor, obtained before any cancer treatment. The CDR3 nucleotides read TGTGCCAGCAGCTTGGCCGGAACTCCTCTATGGGGCTACACCTTC. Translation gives CASSLAGTPLWGYTF.